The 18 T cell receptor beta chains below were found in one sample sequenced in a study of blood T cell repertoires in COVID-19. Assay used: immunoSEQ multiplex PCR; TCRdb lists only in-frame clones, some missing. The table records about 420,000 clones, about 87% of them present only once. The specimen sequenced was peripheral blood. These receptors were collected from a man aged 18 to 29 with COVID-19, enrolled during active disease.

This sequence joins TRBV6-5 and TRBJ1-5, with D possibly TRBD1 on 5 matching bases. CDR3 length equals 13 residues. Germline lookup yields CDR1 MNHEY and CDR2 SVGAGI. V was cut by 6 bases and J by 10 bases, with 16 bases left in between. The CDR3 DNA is TGTGCCAGCAGCGGAATGGGGGGACGTCCCCAGCATTTT. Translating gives CASSGMGGRPQHF.

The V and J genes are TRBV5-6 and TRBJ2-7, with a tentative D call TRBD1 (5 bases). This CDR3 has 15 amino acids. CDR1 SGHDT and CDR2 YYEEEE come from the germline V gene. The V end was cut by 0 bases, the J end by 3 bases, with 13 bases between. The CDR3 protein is CASSLGGTSDYEQYF. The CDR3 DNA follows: TGTGCCAGCAGCTTGGGGGGCACATCCGACTACGAGCAGTACTTC.

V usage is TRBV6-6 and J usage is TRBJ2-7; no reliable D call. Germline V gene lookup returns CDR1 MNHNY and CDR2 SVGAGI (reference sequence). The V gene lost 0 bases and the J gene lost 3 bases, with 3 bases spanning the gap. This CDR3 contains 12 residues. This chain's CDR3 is CASSYSYYEQYF. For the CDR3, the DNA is TGTGCCAGCAGTTACTCTTACTACGAGCAGTACTTC.

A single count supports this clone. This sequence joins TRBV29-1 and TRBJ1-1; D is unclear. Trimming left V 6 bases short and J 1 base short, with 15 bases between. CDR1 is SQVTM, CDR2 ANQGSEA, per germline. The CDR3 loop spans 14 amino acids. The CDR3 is CSVGETLTNTEAFF. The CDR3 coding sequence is TGCAGCGTGGGCGAGACACTTACGAACACTGAAGCTTTCTTT. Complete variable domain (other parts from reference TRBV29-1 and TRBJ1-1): SAVISQKPSRDICQRGTSLTIQCQVDSQVTMMFWYRQQPGQSLTLIATANQGSEATYESGFVIDKFPISRPNLTFSTLTVSNMSPEDSSIYLCSVGETLTNTEAFFGQGTRLTVV.

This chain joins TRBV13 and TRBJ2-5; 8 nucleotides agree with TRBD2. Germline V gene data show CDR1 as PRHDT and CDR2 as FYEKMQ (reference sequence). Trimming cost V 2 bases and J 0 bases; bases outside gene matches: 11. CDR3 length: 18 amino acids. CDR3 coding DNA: TGTGCCAGCAGCTTATCACAAACTAGCGGAGAAAACCAAGAGACCCAGTACTTC. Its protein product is CASSLSQTSGENQETQYF.

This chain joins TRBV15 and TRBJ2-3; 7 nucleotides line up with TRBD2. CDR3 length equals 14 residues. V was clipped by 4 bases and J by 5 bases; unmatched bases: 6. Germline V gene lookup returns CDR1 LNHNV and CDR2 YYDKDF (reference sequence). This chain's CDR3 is CATSKTSAGDTQYF. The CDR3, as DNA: TGTGCCACCAGCAAAACTAGCGCGGGAGATACGCAGTATTTT.

The CDR3 protein is CASSIDPGQADYGYTF. Written as DNA, the CDR3 is TGTGCCAGTAGTATAGATCCGGGACAGGCCGACTATGGCTACACCTTC. The V call is TRBV19, the J call TRBJ1-2; 8 bases are a match to TRBD1. The V and J ends lost 0 bases and 3 bases, in that order; junction bases with no gene match: 6. The CDR3 runs to 16 residues. The germline V gene has CDR1 LNHDA and CDR2 SQIVND (reference sequence).

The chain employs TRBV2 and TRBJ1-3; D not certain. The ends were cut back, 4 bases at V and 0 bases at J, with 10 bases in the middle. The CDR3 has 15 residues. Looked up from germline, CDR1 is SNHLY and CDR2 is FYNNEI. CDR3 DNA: TGTGCCAGCAGTGTTATCCCGGGCTCTGGAAACACCATATATTTT. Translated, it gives CASSVIPGSGNTIYF.

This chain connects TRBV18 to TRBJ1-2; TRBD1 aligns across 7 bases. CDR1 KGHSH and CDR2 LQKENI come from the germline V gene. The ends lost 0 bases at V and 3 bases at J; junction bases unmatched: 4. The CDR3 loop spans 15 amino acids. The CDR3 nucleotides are TGTGCCAGCTCACCACCGGGACAGCCGTACTATGGCTACACCTTC. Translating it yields CASSPPGQPYYGYTF.

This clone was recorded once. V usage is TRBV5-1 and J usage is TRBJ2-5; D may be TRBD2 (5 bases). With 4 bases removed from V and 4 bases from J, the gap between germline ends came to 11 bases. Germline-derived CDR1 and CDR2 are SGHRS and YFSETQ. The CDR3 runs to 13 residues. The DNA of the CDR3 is TGCGCCAGCAGCCCCTTTGAGGGAGAGACCCAGTACTTC. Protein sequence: CASSPFEGETQYF.

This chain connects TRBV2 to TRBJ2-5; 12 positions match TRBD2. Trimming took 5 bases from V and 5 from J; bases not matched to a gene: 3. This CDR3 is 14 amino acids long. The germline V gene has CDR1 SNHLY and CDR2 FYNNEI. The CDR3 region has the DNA TGTGCCAGCAGTTGGACTAGCGGGACGGAGACCCAGTACTTC. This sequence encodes CASSWTSGTETQYF.

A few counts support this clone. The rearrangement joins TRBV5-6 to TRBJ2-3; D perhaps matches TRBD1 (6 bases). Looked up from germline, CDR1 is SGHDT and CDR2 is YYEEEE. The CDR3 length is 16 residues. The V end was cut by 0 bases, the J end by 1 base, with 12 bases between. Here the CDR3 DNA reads TGTGCCAGCAGCTTGGCCAGGGGACGGGGCACAGATACGCAGTATTTT. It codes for CASSLARGRGTDTQYF.

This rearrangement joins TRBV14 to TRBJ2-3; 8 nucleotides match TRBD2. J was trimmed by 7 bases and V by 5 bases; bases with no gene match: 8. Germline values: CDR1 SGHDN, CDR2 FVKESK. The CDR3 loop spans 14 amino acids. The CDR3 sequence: CASSLPGGANTQYF. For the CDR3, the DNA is TGTGCCAGCAGCTTACCGGGGGGGGCAAATACGCAGTATTTT.

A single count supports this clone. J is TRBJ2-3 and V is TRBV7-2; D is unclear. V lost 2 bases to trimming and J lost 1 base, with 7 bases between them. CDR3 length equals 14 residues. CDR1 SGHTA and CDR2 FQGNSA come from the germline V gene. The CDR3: CASSLSPRTDTQYF. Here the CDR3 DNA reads TGTGCCAGCAGCTTAAGCCCTCGCACAGATACGCAGTATTTT.

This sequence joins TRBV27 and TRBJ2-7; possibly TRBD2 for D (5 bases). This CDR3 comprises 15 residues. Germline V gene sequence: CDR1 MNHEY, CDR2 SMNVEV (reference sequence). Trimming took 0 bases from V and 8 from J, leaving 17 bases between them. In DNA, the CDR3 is TGTGCCAGCAGTTTATCTTTTTGGAGGCGCCATAAGCAGTACTTC. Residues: CASSLSFWRRHKQYF.

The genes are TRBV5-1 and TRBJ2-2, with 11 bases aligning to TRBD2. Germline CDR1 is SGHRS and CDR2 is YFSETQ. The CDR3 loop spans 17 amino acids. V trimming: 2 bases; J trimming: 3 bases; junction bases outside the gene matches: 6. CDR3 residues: CASSLSTSGGYTGELFF. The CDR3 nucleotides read TGCGCCAGCAGCTTATCAACTAGCGGGGGATACACCGGGGAGCTGTTTTTT.

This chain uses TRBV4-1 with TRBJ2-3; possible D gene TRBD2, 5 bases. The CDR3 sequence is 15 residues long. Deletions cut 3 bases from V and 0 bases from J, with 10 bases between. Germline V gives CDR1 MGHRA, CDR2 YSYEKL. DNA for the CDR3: TGCGCCAGCAGCCAGCAGAGCGGAAGCACAGATACGCAGTATTTT. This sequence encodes CASSQQSGSTDTQYF.

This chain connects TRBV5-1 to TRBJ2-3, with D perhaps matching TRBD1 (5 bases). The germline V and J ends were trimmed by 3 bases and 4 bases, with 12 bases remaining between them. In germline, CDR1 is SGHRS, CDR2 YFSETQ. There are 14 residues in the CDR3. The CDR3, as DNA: TGCGCCAGCAGCTCCAACACAGGATCAGATACGCAGTATTTT. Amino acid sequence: CASSSNTGSDTQYF.